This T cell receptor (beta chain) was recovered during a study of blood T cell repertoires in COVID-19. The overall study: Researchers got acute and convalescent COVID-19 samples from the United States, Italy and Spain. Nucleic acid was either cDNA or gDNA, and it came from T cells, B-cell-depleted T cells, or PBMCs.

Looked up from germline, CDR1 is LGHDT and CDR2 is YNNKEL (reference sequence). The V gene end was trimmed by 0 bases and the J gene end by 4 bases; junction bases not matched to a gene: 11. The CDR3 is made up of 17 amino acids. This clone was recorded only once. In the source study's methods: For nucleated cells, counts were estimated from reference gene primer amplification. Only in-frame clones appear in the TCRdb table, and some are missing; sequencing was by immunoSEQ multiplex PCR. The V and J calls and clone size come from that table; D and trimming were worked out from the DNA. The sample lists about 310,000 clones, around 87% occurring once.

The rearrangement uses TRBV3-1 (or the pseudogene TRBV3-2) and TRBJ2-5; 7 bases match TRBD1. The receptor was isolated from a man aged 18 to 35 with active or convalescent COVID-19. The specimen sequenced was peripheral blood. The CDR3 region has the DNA TGTGCCAGCAGCCAAGAGGACACAGACAGGGTGGCAGAGACCCAGTACTTC. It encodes CASSQEDTDRVAETQYF.